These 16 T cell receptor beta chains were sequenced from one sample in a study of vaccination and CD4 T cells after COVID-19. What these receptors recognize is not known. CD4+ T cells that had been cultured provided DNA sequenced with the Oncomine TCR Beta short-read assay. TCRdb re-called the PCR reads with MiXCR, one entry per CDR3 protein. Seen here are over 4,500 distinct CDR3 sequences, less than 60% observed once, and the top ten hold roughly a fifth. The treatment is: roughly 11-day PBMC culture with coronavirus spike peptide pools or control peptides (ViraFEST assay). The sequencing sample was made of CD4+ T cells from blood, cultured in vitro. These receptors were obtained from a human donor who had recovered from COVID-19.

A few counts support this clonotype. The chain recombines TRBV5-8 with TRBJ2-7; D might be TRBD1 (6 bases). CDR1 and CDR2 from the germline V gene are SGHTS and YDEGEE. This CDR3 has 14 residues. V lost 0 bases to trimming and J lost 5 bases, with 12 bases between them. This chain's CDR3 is CASSLDRAVHEQYF. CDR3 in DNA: TGTGCCAGCAGCTTGGACAGGGCGGTCCACGAGCAGTACTTC.

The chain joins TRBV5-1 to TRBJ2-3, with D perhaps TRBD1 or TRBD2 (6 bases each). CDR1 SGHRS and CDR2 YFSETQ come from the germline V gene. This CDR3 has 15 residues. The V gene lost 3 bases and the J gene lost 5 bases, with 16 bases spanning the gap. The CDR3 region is CASSSGVQGKDTQYF. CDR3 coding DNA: TGCGCCAGCAGCTCGGGGGTACAGGGCAAAGATACGCAGTATTTT.

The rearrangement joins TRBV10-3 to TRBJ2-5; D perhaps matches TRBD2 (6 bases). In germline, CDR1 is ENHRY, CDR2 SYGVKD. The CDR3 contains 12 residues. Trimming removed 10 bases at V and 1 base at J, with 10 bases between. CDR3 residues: CATNGGQETQYF. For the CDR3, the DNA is TGTGCCACGAACGGGGGCCAAGAGACCCAGTACTTC.

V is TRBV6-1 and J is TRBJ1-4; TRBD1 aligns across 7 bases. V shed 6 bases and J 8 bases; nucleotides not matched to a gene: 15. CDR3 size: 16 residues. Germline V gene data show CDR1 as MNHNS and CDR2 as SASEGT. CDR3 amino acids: CASRAYAQGDGEKLFF. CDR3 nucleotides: TGTGCCAGCAGAGCCTACGCCCAGGGGGATGGCGAAAAACTGTTTTTT.

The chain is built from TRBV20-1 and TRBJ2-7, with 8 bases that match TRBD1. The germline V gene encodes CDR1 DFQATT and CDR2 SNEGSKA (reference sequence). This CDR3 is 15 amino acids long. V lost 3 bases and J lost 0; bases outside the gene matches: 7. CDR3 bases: TGCAGTGCTAGGGAGACAGGGGATAGCTCCTACGAGCAGTACTTC. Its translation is CSARETGDSSYEQYF.

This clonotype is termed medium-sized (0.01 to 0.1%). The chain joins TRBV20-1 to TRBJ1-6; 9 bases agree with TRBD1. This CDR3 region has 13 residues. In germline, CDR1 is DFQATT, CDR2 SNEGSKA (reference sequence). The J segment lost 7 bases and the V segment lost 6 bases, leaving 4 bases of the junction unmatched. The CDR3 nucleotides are TGCAGTGCAAGGACAGGGGCCAATTCACCCCTCCACTTT. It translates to CSARTGANSPLHF.

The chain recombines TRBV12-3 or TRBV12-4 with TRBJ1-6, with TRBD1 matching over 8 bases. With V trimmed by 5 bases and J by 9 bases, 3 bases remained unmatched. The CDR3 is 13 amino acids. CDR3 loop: CASSRTGLSPLHF. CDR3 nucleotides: TGTGCCAGCAGTAGGACAGGGCTTTCACCCCTCCACTTT.

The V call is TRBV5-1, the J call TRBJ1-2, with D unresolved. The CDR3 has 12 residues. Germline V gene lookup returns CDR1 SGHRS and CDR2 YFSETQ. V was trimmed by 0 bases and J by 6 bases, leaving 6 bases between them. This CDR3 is CASSLDGNGYTF. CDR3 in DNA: TGCGCCAGCAGCTTGGATGGGAATGGCTACACCTTC.

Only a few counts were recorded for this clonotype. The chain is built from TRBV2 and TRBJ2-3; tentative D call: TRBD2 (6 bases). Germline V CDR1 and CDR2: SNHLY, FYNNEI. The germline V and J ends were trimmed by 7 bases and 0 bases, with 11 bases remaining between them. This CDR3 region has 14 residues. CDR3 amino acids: CASTRDSSTDTQYF. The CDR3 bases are TGTGCCAGCACCCGGGACTCCAGCACAGATACGCAGTATTTT.

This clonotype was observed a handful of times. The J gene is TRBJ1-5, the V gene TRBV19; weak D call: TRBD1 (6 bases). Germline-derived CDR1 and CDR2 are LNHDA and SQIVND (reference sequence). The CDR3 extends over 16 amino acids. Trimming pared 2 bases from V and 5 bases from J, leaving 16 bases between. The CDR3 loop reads CASSILGEGVHQPQHF. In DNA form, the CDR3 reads TGTGCCAGTAGTATACTGGGGGAGGGGGTCCATCAGCCCCAGCATTTT.

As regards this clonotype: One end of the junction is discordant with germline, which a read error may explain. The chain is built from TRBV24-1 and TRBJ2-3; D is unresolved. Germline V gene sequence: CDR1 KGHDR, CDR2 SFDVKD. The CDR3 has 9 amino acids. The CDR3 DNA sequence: TGTGCCACCCCGCGAAGCAGCCTTTTT. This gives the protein CATPRSSLF.

CDR3 DNA sequence: TGCAGTGCTAGAGCCCCGGGACTAGCGGGCGGGAGAGATACGCAGTATTTT. This codes for CSARAPGLAGGRDTQYF. V gene TRBV20-1 combines with J gene TRBJ2-3, with 12 bases aligning to TRBD2. Losses at the gene ends were 1 base for V and 5 bases for J; bases not matched to a gene: 10. The CDR3 loop spans 17 amino acids. Germline-derived CDR1 and CDR2 are DFQATT and SNEGSKA (reference sequence).

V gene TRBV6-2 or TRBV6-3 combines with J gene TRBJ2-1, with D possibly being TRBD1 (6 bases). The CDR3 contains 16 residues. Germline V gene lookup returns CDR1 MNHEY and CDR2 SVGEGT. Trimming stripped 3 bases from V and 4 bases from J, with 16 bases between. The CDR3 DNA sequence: TGTGCCAGCAGTTATAGTTTGGACAGTTATTACAATGAGCAGTTCTTC. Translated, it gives CASSYSLDSYYNEQFF.

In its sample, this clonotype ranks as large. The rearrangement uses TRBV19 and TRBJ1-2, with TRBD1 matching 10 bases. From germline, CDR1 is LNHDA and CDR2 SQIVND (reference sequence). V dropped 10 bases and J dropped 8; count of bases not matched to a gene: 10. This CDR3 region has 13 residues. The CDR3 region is CAIGDRGGFGYTF. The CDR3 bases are TGTGCCATTGGGGACAGGGGAGGATTCGGCTACACCTTC. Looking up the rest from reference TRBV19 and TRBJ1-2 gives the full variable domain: DGGITQSPKYLFRKEGQNVTLSCEQNLNHDAMYWYRQDPGQGLRLIYYSQIVNDFQKGDIAEGYSVSREKKESFPLTVTSAQKNPTAFYLCAIGDRGGFGYTFGSGTRLTVV.

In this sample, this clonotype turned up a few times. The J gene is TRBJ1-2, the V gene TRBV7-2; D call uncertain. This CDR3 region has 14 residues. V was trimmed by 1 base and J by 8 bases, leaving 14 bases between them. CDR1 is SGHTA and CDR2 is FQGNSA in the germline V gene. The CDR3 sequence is CASSLGQPRLGYTF. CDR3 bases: TGTGCCAGCAGCTTAGGGCAGCCCCGTCTGGGCTACACCTTC. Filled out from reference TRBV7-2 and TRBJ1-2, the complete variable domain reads GAGVSQSPSNKVTEKGKDVELRCDPISGHTALYWYRQSLGQGLEFLIYFQGNSAPDKSGLPSDRFSAERTGGSVSTLTIQRTQQEDSAVYLCASSLGQPRLGYTFGSGTRLTVV.

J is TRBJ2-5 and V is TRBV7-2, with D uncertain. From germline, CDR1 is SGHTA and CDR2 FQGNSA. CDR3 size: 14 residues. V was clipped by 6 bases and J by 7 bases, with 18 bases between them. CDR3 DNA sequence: TGTGCCAGCAGTCCCACCCTCTTCGGCGGGACCCAGTACTTC. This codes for CASSPTLFGGTQYF.